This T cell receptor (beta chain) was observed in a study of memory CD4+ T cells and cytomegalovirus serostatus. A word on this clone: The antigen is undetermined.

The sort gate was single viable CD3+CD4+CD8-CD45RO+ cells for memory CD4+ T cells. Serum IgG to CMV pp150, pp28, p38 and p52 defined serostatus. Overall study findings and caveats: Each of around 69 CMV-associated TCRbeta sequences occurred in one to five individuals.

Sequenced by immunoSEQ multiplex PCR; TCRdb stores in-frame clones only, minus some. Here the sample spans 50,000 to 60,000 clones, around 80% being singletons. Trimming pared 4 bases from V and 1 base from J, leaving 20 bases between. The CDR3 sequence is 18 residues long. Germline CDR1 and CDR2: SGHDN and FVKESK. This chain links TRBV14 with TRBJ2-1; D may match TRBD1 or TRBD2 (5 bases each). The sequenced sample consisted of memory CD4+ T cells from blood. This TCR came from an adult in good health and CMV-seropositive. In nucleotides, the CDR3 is TGTGCCAGCAGCCGCAACTTGCAGGGAGTACCTTCCTACAATGAGCAGTTCTTC. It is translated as CASSRNLQGVPSYNEQFF.